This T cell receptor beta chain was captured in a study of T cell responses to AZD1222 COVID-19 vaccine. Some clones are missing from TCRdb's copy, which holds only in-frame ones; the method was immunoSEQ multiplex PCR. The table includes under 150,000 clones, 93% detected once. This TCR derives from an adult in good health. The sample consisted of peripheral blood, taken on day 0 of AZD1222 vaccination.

This chain's CDR3 is CASRPTGTGFGYTF. DNA of the CDR3: TGTGCCAGTAGACCGACCGGGACAGGATTTGGCTACACCTTC. This chain joins TRBV19 and TRBJ1-2; TRBD1 aligns across 8 bases. The CDR3 spans 14 residues. The J segment lost 7 bases and the V segment lost 6 bases, leaving 10 bases of the junction unmatched. CDR1 is LNHDA and CDR2 is SQIVND in the germline V gene (reference sequence).